This TCR beta chain comes out of a study of breast tumors, draining lymph nodes, adjacent tissues. Using its own MiXCR run on the multiplex PCR reads, TCRdb lists one record per CDR3 protein. The data contain around 25,000 distinct CDR3 sequences, about 25% of them singletons. This clonotype counts as medium-sized. Its cognate antigen is unknown. The junction differs from germline at one of its ends, possibly a read error. Study conclusions and caveats: That most tumor T cells come from lymph nodes remained unproven.

CDR3 length equals 13 residues. The germline V gene encodes CDR1 SGHRS and CDR2 YFSETQ. Material for sequencing was breast tumor tissue. V and J are TRBV5-1 and TRBJ2-7; D perhaps matches TRBD2 (6 bases). The source of this sequence is a female donor with breast cancer. Some clones in this sample may be carry-over from other donors' samples. As DNA, the CDR3 is TGCGCCAGCAGGTTGGCCCGGGGGTACGAGCAGTACTTC. It specifies CASRLARGYEQYF.